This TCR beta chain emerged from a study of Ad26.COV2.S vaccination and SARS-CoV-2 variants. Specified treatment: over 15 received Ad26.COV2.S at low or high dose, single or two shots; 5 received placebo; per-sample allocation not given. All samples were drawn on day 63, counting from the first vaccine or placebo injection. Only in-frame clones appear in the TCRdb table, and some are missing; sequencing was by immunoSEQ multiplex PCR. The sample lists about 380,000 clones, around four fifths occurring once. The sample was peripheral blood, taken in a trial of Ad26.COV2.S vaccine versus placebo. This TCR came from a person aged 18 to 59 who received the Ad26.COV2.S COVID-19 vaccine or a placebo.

Written as DNA, the CDR3 is TGTGCCAGTAGTTCCGCGGGACTAGCGGGAGGGCCGAGCTCCTACAATGAGCAGTTCTTC. Translation: CASSSAGLAGGPSSYNEQFF. V usage is TRBV19 and J usage is TRBJ2-1; 16 bases map to TRBD2. V lost 5 bases and J lost 0; bases outside the gene matches: 10. The germline CDR1 and CDR2 sequences are LNHDA and SQIVND (reference sequence). The CDR3 sequence is 20 residues long. Full variable domain (outside the CDR3, taken from reference TRBV19 and TRBJ2-1): DGGITQSPKYLFRKEGQNVTLSCEQNLNHDAMYWYRQDPGQGLRLIYYSQIVNDFQKGDIAEGYSVSREKKESFPLTVTSAQKNPTAFYLCASSSAGLAGGPSSYNEQFFGPGTRLTVL.